This TCR beta chain is from a study of T cell responses to AZD1222 COVID-19 vaccine. Points from the study as a whole: When two AZD1222 doses had been given, Spike-specific TCR breadth and depth rose. Nearly half of the spike-specific TCRs reportedly recognize variant regions that carry no mutations. Donors were largely white British and mainly female; clonal diversity was possibly underestimated.

Timing groups of about 4 and about 12 weeks for second doses were pooled. Sequenced by immunoSEQ multiplex PCR; TCRdb stores in-frame clones only, minus some. The table records more than 150,000 clones, 90% to 95% of them present only once. This CDR3 region has 12 residues. Trimming shortened V by 6 bases and J by 10 bases, and 15 bases separated the two germline ends. Germline CDR1 is MNHEY and CDR2 is SMNVEV (reference sequence). Points on this clone: Its antigen is not known.

The chain links TRBV27 to TRBJ1-1, with unresolved D. Sequenced material: peripheral blood, taken 28 days after the second AZD1222 dose. This TCR was recovered from an adult who received the AZD1222 COVID-19 vaccine. CDR3 nucleotide sequence: TGTGCCAGCAGAACAGAGACTTCAGCAGCTTTCTTT. The encoded protein is CASRTETSAAFF.